A single sample is the source of the 6 T cell receptor beta chains below, sequenced in a study of blood T cell repertoires in COVID-19 (dated by TCRdb to the early 2020s). The library relied on the immunoSEQ multiplex PCR assay. What TCRdb holds here is the immuneACCESS table cut down to in-frame rearrangements. Part of the clones is not present; checked against another copy, under half of the missing clones reflect an unresolved V gene, and the others are unexplained. In all, the sample holds more than 200,000 clones, and approximately 84% of those were seen once. The ten largest clonotypes hold around 10% of the sample. The sequenced material came from peripheral blood. All receptors derive from a middle-aged man with COVID-19, enrolled during active disease.

The chain uses TRBV19 and TRBJ2-1; D perhaps matches TRBD1 (6 bases). CDR3 length: 15 residues. Germline CDR1 LNHDA, CDR2 SQIVND (reference sequence). V was shortened by 2 bases and J by 7 bases, with 15 bases between the two germline ends. DNA of the CDR3: TGTGCCAGTAGTATAACTGGTACAGGGATGAATGAGCAGTTCTTC. The encoded protein is CASSITGTGMNEQFF.

The chain employs TRBV18 and TRBJ1-1; a possible D gene is TRBD1 (6 bases). The germline V gene encodes CDR1 KGHSH and CDR2 LQKENI. Trimming removed 3 bases at V and 3 bases at J, with 14 bases between. This CDR3 comprises 15 residues. CDR3 bases: TGTGCCAGCTCACCTATAACAGGGCTGGACACTGAAGCTTTCTTT. This codes for CASSPITGLDTEAFF.

The rearrangement links TRBV24-1 to TRBJ1-4; D unclear. CDR1 and CDR2 from the germline V gene are KGHDR and SFDVKD. V dropped 12 bases and J dropped 10 bases, with 20 bases sitting between them. The CDR3 spans 13 residues. CDR3 region: CAERRAGLGKLFF. The CDR3 nucleotides read TGTGCCGAGAGGAGGGCGGGTTTGGGAAAACTGTTTTTT.

The chain combines TRBV12-3 or TRBV12-4 with TRBJ2-1; possible D gene TRBD1, 5 bases. Trimming took off 1 base at V and 11 bases at J, with 12 bases between the two ends. This CDR3 is 13 amino acids long. CDR3 loop: CASSLGEQVQQFF. The DNA for the CDR3 is TGTGCCAGCAGTTTAGGCGAACAGGTACAGCAGTTCTTC.

This chain joins TRBV19 and TRBJ2-1; D remains unclear. V gave up 6 bases and J gave up 6 bases, with 9 bases separating them. The CDR3 totals 12 residues. Germline lookup yields CDR1 LNHDA and CDR2 SQIVND (reference sequence). CDR3 coding DNA: TGTGCCAGTAGCACAAATTTCAATGAGCAGTTCTTC. Amino acids: CASSTNFNEQFF.

This chain joins TRBV12-1 and TRBJ2-3; TRBD2 is taken as the D call from the table, unchecked against the DNA. TRBV12-1 counts as a pseudogene. This CDR3 spans 17 amino acids. Written as DNA, the CDR3 is TGTGCCAGCAGCCCCGGCGGCGGGAGGACCAGCACAGATACGCAGTATTTT. The encoded protein is CASSPGGGRTSTDTQYF.